This T cell receptor beta chain derives from a study of regulatory T cells in long-lasting Graves disease. Findings of the study overall: Accuracy was possibly reduced by small sample size.

Time point: newly diagnosed GD, antithyroid drugs for less than 3 months. PBMC-derived RNA was used for the TCR library. This clonotype was counted ten times or more. The antigen is not known. The CDR3 sequence is 14 residues long. Germline V gives CDR1 SNHLY, CDR2 FYNNEI. The V gene lost 1 base and the J gene lost 4 bases, with 10 bases spanning the gap. The TCR beta library used iRepertoire HTBI primers with Arm-PCR amplification of CDR3. In TCRdb, the multiplex PCR reads were re-called with MiXCR into one record per CDR3 protein. The sample records around 400,000 distinct CDR3 sequences, about 10% being singletons. The sample also formed part of further work on T cells in Graves' hyperthyroidism and ophthalmopathy. This second study notes: In the first-round RT-PCR of the TCR CDR3, the HTBI primer set was used.

The material was peripheral blood mononuclear cells (PBMCs), obtained at new diagnosis, from a patient treated with antithyroid drugs. The TCR comes from a woman under 30 with Graves disease. This rearrangement joins TRBV2 to TRBJ2-5; tentatively, D is TRBD2 (5 bases). The CDR3 loop reads CASSEDGGRETQYF. Written as DNA, the CDR3 is TGTGCCAGCAGTGAAGATGGAGGTCGAGAGACCCAGTACTTC.